This T cell receptor beta chain comes out of a study of OX40 agonist ivuxolimab in advanced cancers. Turning to the overall study: Ivuxolimab was an agonistic, fully human IgG2 monoclonal antibody directed against OX40 (CD134), a costimulatory receptor. Intravenous ivuxolimab was administered to patients every 2 weeks at six dose levels: 0.01, 0.1, 0.3, 1.5, 3 and 10 mg/kg. The purpose of peripheral TCRbeta sequencing was to test whether ivuxolimab changed TCR sequence diversity and led to clonal T-cell expansion. In the dose-escalation cohort, 82.7% of patients were male, and the mean age was approximately 60 years, with a range of about 23 to 90. Of the 52 patients in dose escalation, 19 had hepatocellular carcinoma, around 15 had melanoma, 9 had renal cell carcinoma and 9 had head and neck cancer. Partial responses occurred in three dose-escalation patients, of whom one had hepatocellular carcinoma and two had cutaneous melanoma. Patients were allowed to have had prior anti-PD-1, anti-PD-L1 or anti-CTLA-4 therapy, and around 41% of the dose-escalation patients had previously received checkpoint inhibitors. The paper describes the monotherapy dose-escalation part (N of about 52 patients) of the phase I trial of ivuxolimab.

The investigation overall reported the following: On average, CD8+ T cells showed more expanded clones than CD4+ T cells after ivuxolimab. At doses of 0.1 to 3.0 mg/kg, clonal expansion of both CD4+ and CD8+ T cells in blood was seen between baseline and week 6. Partial responders in the 0.1-3.0 mg/kg groups had among the lowest normalized peripheral clonal expansion, especially among CD8+ T cells. Low levels of normalized T-cell clonal expansion were also shown by some nonresponding patients. Antigen specificity was not determined for the clonally expanded peripheral T cells.

The trial excluded patients who had a history of autoimmune disease or were on systemic immunosuppression. Peripheral blood for TCR sequencing was collected from all dose cohorts at baseline, on cycle 4 day 1, and on cycle 7 day 1. The samples were drawn from a first-in-human, open-label, multicenter phase I dose-escalation trial of ivuxolimab. Adults with locally advanced or metastatic melanoma, renal cell, hepatocellular, or head and neck squamous cell carcinoma were enrolled in the trial. Before TCR sequencing, CD4+ T cells and CD8+ T cells were sorted from peripheral blood as separate populations. This clone was recorded a few times. The antigen it binds to is not known. Base qualities are not at hand, and no much larger clone is one base apart. The junction carries 10 bases between V and J, which are trimmed by 1 base and 0 bases respectively. Reading from cysteine to phenylalanine, the CDR3 counts 15 amino acids. Of all the DNA, just the CDR3 is kept, 45 bases in frame from base 1. The germline V gene sets CDR1 to SNHLY and CDR2 to FYNNEI.

Genomic DNA was extracted from sorted cells for sequencing of the TCRbeta CDR3 region. The immunoSEQ Assay was used for sequencing of TCRbeta CDR3 regions. TCRdb retrieved this table from immuneACCESS and kept in-frame rearrangements only. Not all clones are present; in checked studies, unresolved V genes account for under half, and no reason is known for the remainder. This sample comprises 70,000 to 80,000 clones, over 85% of them detected only once. Roughly 6.7% of the sample rests with the top ten. The chain links TRBV2 with TRBJ2-7, with TRBD2 as a weak D call on 6 bases. Material: CD4+ or CD8+ T cells sorted from blood, obtained in a trial of the OX40 agonist ivuxolimab. The sequence was obtained from an adult with an advanced solid tumor such as melanoma, head and neck, liver or kidney cancer. Read as DNA, the sequence is TGTGCCAGCAGTGAAGAAGCGGGCAGCTCCTACGAGCAGTACTTC. Its amino acids are CASSEEAGSSYEQYF. The full variable domain, completed from the reference TRBV2 and TRBJ2-7 proteins outside the CDR3, reads EPEVTQTPSHQVTQMGQEVILRCVPISNHLYFYWYRQILGQKVEFLVSFYNNEISEKSEIFDDQFSVERPDGSNFTLKIRSTKLEDSAMYFCASSEEAGSSYEQYFGPGTRLTVT.